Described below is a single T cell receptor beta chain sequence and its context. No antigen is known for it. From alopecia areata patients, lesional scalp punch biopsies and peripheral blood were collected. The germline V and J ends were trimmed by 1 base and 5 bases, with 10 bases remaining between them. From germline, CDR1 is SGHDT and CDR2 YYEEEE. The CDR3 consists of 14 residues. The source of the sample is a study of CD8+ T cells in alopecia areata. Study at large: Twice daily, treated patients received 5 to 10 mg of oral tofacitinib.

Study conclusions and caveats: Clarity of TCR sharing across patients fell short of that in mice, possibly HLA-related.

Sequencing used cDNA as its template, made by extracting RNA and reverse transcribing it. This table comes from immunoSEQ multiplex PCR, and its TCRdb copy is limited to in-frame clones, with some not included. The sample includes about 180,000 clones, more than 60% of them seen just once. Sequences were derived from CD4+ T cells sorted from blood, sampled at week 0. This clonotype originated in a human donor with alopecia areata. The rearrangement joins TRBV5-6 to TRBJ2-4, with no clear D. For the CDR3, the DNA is TGTGCCAGCAGCTTGTCAGGTATCCAAAACATTCAGTACTTC. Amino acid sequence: CASSLSGIQNIQYF. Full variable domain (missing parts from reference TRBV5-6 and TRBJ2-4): DAGVTQSPTHLIKTRGQQVTLRCSPKSGHDTVSWYQQALGQGPQFIFQYYEEEERQRGNFPDRFSGHQFPNYSSELNVNALLLGDSALYLCASSLSGIQNIQYFGAGTRLSVL.